Below, 21 T cell receptor beta chains from the same sample are listed, as sequenced in a study of blood T cell repertoires in COVID-19. Profiled with immunoSEQ multiplex PCR; TCRdb holds only in-frame clones, not every one. Of over 40,000 clones listed, 80% to 90% are singletons. Specimen: peripheral blood. These receptors came from a woman of 80 years or more with acute or convalescent COVID-19.

The CDR3 region is CASSEPYRGRRETQYF. The CDR3 DNA follows: TGTGCCAGCAGCGAGCCATACAGGGGGAGGCGAGAGACCCAGTACTTC. V usage is TRBV9 and J usage is TRBJ2-5; TRBD1 agrees at 8 bases. The germline gives CDR1 SGDLS, CDR2 YYNGEE. V shed 3 bases, J shed 4 bases, and the junction held 11 bases outside the gene matches. The CDR3 is 16 residues long.

J is TRBJ2-1 and V is TRBV11-2, with D possibly TRBD2 on 7 matching bases. The V end was cut by 5 bases, the J end by 0 bases, with 14 bases between. CDR1 and CDR2 (germline): SGHAT, FQNNGV. The CDR3 is made up of 16 amino acids. The DNA of the CDR3 is TGTGCCAGCAGCGACTACGGGGGGCCCTCCTACAATGAGCAGTTCTTC. It specifies CASSDYGGPSYNEQFF.

J is TRBJ2-5 and V is TRBV6-1; D is uncertain. Germline CDR1 and CDR2: MNHNS and SASEGT. The CDR3 is 15 residues long. The V end lost 0 bases, the J end lost 4 bases, and 12 bases lay between the germline ends. In DNA, the CDR3 is TGTGCCAGCAGTGAAGCCCGTCAGGTCGGAGAGACCCAGTACTTC. Encoded protein: CASSEARQVGETQYF.

The genes are TRBV24-1 and TRBJ2-2, with TRBD1 matching over 7 bases. Germline values: CDR1 KGHDR, CDR2 SFDVKD. The CDR3 has 17 amino acids. The J segment lost 7 bases and the V segment lost 4 bases, leaving 14 bases of the junction unmatched. Here the CDR3 reads CATSDSRTGPLDGELFF. Written as DNA, the CDR3 is TGTGCCACCAGTGACTCTCGGACAGGCCCCCTCGACGGGGAGCTGTTTTTT.

The V and J genes are TRBV5-1 and TRBJ1-3, with D maybe TRBD1 (5 bases). The CDR3 sequence is 19 residues long. In germline, CDR1 is SGHRS, CDR2 YFSETQ. With 0 bases removed from V and 0 bases from J, the gap between germline ends came to 19 bases. In DNA, the CDR3 is TGCGCCAGCAGCTTGGGAGGAACAAGCGACAGCTCCTCTGGAAACACCATATATTTT. Its protein product is CASSLGGTSDSSSGNTIYF.

V usage is TRBV27 and J usage is TRBJ2-7, with D hard to call. Trimming left V 2 bases short and J 3 bases short, with 8 bases between. This CDR3 is built from 13 residues. The germline V gene has CDR1 MNHEY and CDR2 SMNVEV (reference sequence). The CDR3 region has the DNA TGTGCCAGCAGTTTACAGGAACGCTACGAGCAGTACTTC. This sequence encodes CASSLQERYEQYF.

The V gene is TRBV15, the J gene TRBJ1-1; perhaps TRBD1 as D (6 bases). Germline lookup yields CDR1 LNHNV and CDR2 YYDKDF (reference sequence). This CDR3 has 16 residues. The germline V and J ends were trimmed by 5 bases and 2 bases, with 18 bases remaining between them. The CDR3 DNA follows: TGTGCCACCAGCCCTACTAGGACAGACTCTAACACTGAAGCTTTCTTT. Protein product: CATSPTRTDSNTEAFF.

This rearrangement joins TRBV5-1 to TRBJ2-7; D possibly corresponds to TRBD2 (5 bases). Germline V lookup: CDR1 SGHRS, CDR2 YFSETQ. The CDR3 loop spans 13 amino acids. V lost 2 bases and J 3 bases, leaving 9 bases between the germline ends. The CDR3 here is CASSFRTDYEQYF. The DNA for the CDR3 is TGCGCCAGCAGCTTCAGGACTGACTACGAGCAGTACTTC.

V usage is TRBV3-1 (or the pseudogene TRBV3-2) and J usage is TRBJ1-1; D gene ambiguous. Trimming stripped 1 base from V and 6 bases from J, with 9 bases between. Germline V gives CDR1 LGHDT, CDR2 YNNKEL (reference sequence). CDR3 size: 13 residues. CDR3 amino acids: CASSQGGPPEAFF. CDR3 nucleotide sequence: TGTGCCAGCAGCCAAGGTGGCCCACCTGAAGCTTTCTTT.

The chain joins TRBV7-3 to TRBJ2-7; tentative D call: TRBD1 (6 bases). The CDR3 has 14 amino acids. Trimming stripped 5 bases from V and 2 bases from J, with 13 bases between. Germline lookup yields CDR1 SGHTA and CDR2 FQGTGA. The CDR3 loop is CASSLDSGPYEQYF. The CDR3 region has the DNA TGTGCCAGCAGCCTGGACAGCGGACCCTACGAGCAGTACTTC.

V gene TRBV27 combines with J gene TRBJ2-7; TRBD1 agrees at 12 bases. Unmatched junction bases numbered 7, after V lost 6 bases and J lost 1 base. The CDR3 spans 16 residues. Germline V gene data show CDR1 as MNHEY and CDR2 as SMNVEV (reference sequence). The CDR3 sequence is CASSFSGQGASYEQYF. CDR3 coding DNA: TGTGCCAGCAGCTTCTCGGGACAGGGGGCTTCCTACGAGCAGTACTTC.

The genes are TRBV11-1 and TRBJ2-7; 7 nucleotides match TRBD2. V was clipped by 5 bases and J by 2 bases; unmatched bases: 9. Germline V gene sequence: CDR1 SGHAT, CDR2 FQDESV (reference sequence). The CDR3 is 15 amino acids. CDR3 loop: CASSTPGGSTYEQYF. As DNA, the CDR3 is TGTGCCAGCAGCACCCCGGGGGGTTCAACCTACGAGCAGTACTTC.

V usage is TRBV2 and J usage is TRBJ2-7, with D maybe TRBD2 (5 bases). CDR1 SNHLY and CDR2 FYNNEI come from the germline V gene. The CDR3 covers 12 residues. The CDR3 reads CGARRDSEEQYF. The DNA for the CDR3 is TGTGGCGCTCGTCGGGATTCTGAAGAGCAGTACTTC.

The chain has TRBV5-1 and TRBJ2-5; D gene ambiguous. Germline V gene data show CDR1 as SGHRS and CDR2 as YFSETQ. The CDR3 consists of 11 residues. V was trimmed by 4 bases and J by 1 base, leaving 2 bases between them. This chain's CDR3 is CASSLQETQYF. The DNA of the CDR3 is TGCGCCAGCAGCCTCCAAGAGACCCAGTACTTC.

The V gene is TRBV7-2, the J gene TRBJ2-5; D may be TRBD2 (7 bases). From germline, CDR1 is SGHTA and CDR2 FQGNSA. There are 15 residues in the CDR3. The V gene lost 0 bases and the J gene lost 2 bases, with 10 bases spanning the gap. The CDR3 protein is CASSLAGGAQETQYF. CDR3 coding DNA: TGTGCCAGCAGCTTAGCGGGGGGGGCACAAGAGACCCAGTACTTC.

The CDR3 DNA sequence: TGTGCCAGCAGTGCACAGGGGGCAGGGATGAGCACTGAAGCTTTCTTT. Protein product: CASSAQGAGMSTEAFF. The chain joins TRBV2 to TRBJ1-1; 9 bases line up with TRBD1. The CDR3 is 16 residues long. Germline V lookup: CDR1 SNHLY, CDR2 FYNNEI. Losses at the gene ends were 4 bases for V and 4 bases for J; bases not matched to a gene: 10.

This sequence joins TRBV19 and TRBJ2-5; TRBD2 agrees at 14 bases. The CDR3 totals 17 residues. Looked up from germline, CDR1 is LNHDA and CDR2 is SQIVND (reference sequence). Losses at the gene ends were 6 bases for V and 4 bases for J; bases not matched to a gene: 10. CDR3 in DNA: TGTGCCAGTAGCACTGGGACTAGCGGGGGTTGGAGAGAGACCCAGTACTTC. Encoded protein: CASSTGTSGGWRETQYF.

This clone came up a few times. This chain joins TRBV5-3 and TRBJ1-2; D gene unclear. TRBV5-3 is an open reading frame, and its role is uncertain. The germline V and J ends were trimmed by 1 base and 6 bases, with 16 bases remaining between them. The CDR3 extends over 15 amino acids. The CDR3 loop is CARSLFRRGPDGYTF. The CDR3 DNA follows: TGTGCCAGAAGCTTGTTTCGAAGAGGGCCCGATGGCTACACCTTC.

The chain combines TRBV29-1 with TRBJ1-4, with D unclear. The germline V gene encodes CDR1 SQVTM and CDR2 ANQGSEA. The CDR3 sequence is 11 residues long. Trimming stripped 0 bases from V and 13 bases from J, with 9 bases between. This CDR3 is CSVEDPSGLFF. Here the CDR3 DNA reads TGCAGCGTTGAAGATCCATCAGGACTGTTTTTT.

V is TRBV5-6 and J is TRBJ1-6; D is uncertain. V lost 1 base, J lost 2 bases, and 7 bases lay in between. Germline V gene sequence: CDR1 SGHDT, CDR2 YYEEEE. CDR3 length: 15 residues. This chain's CDR3 is CASSLRQAYNSPLHF. CDR3 coding DNA: TGTGCCAGCAGCTTGAGACAAGCCTATAATTCACCCCTCCACTTT.

This chain joins TRBV5-4 and TRBJ2-5; tentative D call: TRBD2 (6 bases). Germline loops: CDR1 SGHNT, CDR2 YYREEE (reference sequence). This CDR3 comprises 14 residues. The V gene lost 1 base and the J gene lost 5 bases, with 12 bases spanning the gap. The CDR3: CASSLPDGGETQYF. The CDR3 coding sequence is TGTGCCAGCAGCTTGCCGGATGGGGGGGAGACCCAGTACTTC.